The 32 T cell receptor beta chains given below trace back to one sample, sequenced in a study of siplizumab effects on memory and regulatory T cells. Coculturing of the mixed lymphocyte reaction cells was performed at 37°C for under seven days. Antigens for these TCRs are unknown. Measured with immunoSEQ multiplex PCR; TCRdb has only the in-frame clones, and not every one. The sample contains about 15,000 clones, around 46% of which appear only once. The source material was CFSE-low (dividing) CD4+ T cells sorted from an allogeneic mixed lymphocyte reaction. These TCRs come from a human donor in good health; the cells came from an allogeneic mixed lymphocyte reaction. Some clones in this sample may be carry-over from other donors' samples.

This clone is judged medium-sized (0.01 to 0.1%). The CDR3 bases are TGCAGCGTCGGGGGAGGAGACAGGGGGAACTATGGCTACACCTTC. It translates to CSVGGGDRGNYGYTF. The V and J genes are TRBV29-1 and TRBJ1-2, with 9 bases aligning to TRBD1. Trimming removed 6 bases from V and 2 bases from J; junction bases left unmatched: 10. Germline assignment: CDR1 SQVTM and CDR2 ANQGSEA. The CDR3 runs to 15 residues.

This chain connects TRBV13 to TRBJ1-5; D not certain. The CDR3 is 12 residues long. Germline CDR1 PRHDT, CDR2 FYEKMQ (reference sequence). Trimming shortened V by 3 bases and J by 2 bases, and 2 bases separated the two germline ends. CDR3 in DNA: TGTGCCAGCAGCTTGGGCAATCAGCCCCAGCATTTT. Translating gives CASSLGNQPQHF.

V gene TRBV7-2 combines with J gene TRBJ2-7; D is possibly TRBD2 (7 bases). The V and J ends lost 3 bases and 6 bases respectively, with 18 bases between them. From germline, CDR1 is SGHTA and CDR2 FQGNSA. The CDR3 consists of 15 residues. This CDR3 is CASSFGGGLTGEQYF. The CDR3 nucleotides read TGTGCCAGCAGCTTTGGGGGGGGCCTGACGGGCGAGCAGTACTTC.

This chain joins TRBV6-5 and TRBJ1-1; TRBD1 agrees at 9 bases. This CDR3 is built from 14 residues. Germline loops: CDR1 MNHEY, CDR2 SVGAGI. V gave up 2 bases and J gave up 7 bases; unmatched junction bases: 5. CDR3 nucleotides: TGTGCCAGCAGTTACCCTGCGGGACAGGGTGAAGCTTTCTTT. Protein: CASSYPAGQGEAFF.

This clone has ten or more counts. V is TRBV18 and J is TRBJ2-6; D tentatively reads TRBD1 or TRBD2 (5 bases each). CDR1 is KGHSH and CDR2 is LQKENI in the germline V gene. The CDR3 is 19 residues long. V was clipped by 4 bases and J by 2 bases, with 21 bases between them. CDR3 coding DNA: TGTGCCAGCTCACGCTCATACAGAGACGGGGCTACTGGGGCCAACGTCCTGACTTTC. Translating gives CASSRSYRDGATGANVLTF.

The CDR3 protein is CASRPRQGSYNEQFF. Written as DNA, the CDR3 is TGTGCCAGCAGACCCCGACAGGGGTCCTACAATGAGCAGTTCTTC. The rearrangement uses TRBV5-8 and TRBJ2-1; 8 nucleotides line up with TRBD1. This CDR3 spans 15 amino acids. The V gene's germline CDR1 is SGHTS and CDR2 YDEGEE. Trimming removed 5 bases from V and 1 base from J; junction bases left unmatched: 5.

The V and J genes are TRBV11-1 and TRBJ1-1; D is possibly TRBD1 (5 bases). The CDR3 is 17 amino acids. Trimming shortened V by 1 base and J by 0 bases, and 15 bases separated the two germline ends. Germline V gives CDR1 SGHAT, CDR2 FQDESV (reference sequence). CDR3 in DNA: TGTGCCAGCAGCTTAGGGCTCCGGACGGACATGAACACTGAAGCTTTCTTT. This encodes CASSLGLRTDMNTEAFF.

The chain uses TRBV11-3 and TRBJ1-6; D may be TRBD1 (5 bases). V was cut by 4 bases and J by 10 bases, with 14 bases left in between. The CDR3 runs to 14 residues. Germline loops: CDR1 SGHNT, CDR2 YENEEA. The CDR3 nucleotides read TGTGCCAGCAGCTCCAGGGCGGAGGGATCACCCCTCCACTTT. Translation gives CASSSRAEGSPLHF.

The chain combines TRBV7-2 with TRBJ2-1; possibly TRBD2 for D (8 bases). This CDR3 region has 17 residues. Germline CDR1 is SGHTA and CDR2 is FQGNSA. Deletions cut 5 bases from V and 7 bases from J, with 24 bases between. The DNA of the CDR3 is TGTGCCAGCAGCCCGGGTCCGGGACTAGGGGGCCGGAATGAGCAGTTCTTC. Amino acids: CASSPGPGLGGRNEQFF.

This rearrangement joins TRBV18 to TRBJ1-5, with a possible D match to TRBD1 (5 bases). Trimming removed 1 base at V and 0 bases at J, with 16 bases between. This CDR3 is 18 amino acids long. Germline values: CDR1 KGHSH, CDR2 LQKENI. The CDR3 region is CASSPQVRAHLSNQPQHF. Written as DNA, the CDR3 is TGTGCCAGCTCACCACAGGTCAGGGCCCATCTTAGCAATCAGCCCCAGCATTTT.

For the CDR3, the DNA is TGTGCCAGCAGTTCTCAGGGGGCCTTAAACACTGAAGCTTTCTTT. Protein sequence: CASSSQGALNTEAFF. The genes are TRBV27 and TRBJ1-1; 8 bases match TRBD1. The V gene end was trimmed by 4 bases and the J gene end by 2 bases; junction bases not matched to a gene: 6. In germline, CDR1 is MNHEY, CDR2 SMNVEV (reference sequence). The CDR3 sequence is 15 residues long.

The table lists this clone with a few counts. The chain employs TRBV19 and TRBJ2-2; 9 positions agree with TRBD1. The germline V gene has CDR1 LNHDA and CDR2 SQIVND (reference sequence). V lost 6 bases, J lost 1 base, and 3 bases stayed unmatched. The CDR3 totals 15 residues. The CDR3 DNA is TGTGCCAGTAGGAGGGGACAGGGGAACACCGGGGAGCTGTTTTTT. Its protein is CASRRGQGNTGELFF.

V and J are TRBV5-1 and TRBJ2-3, with a weak D call TRBD2 (5 bases). CDR1 is SGHRS, CDR2 YFSETQ, per germline. Trimming took off 2 bases at V and 3 bases at J, with 13 bases between the two ends. The CDR3 totals 15 residues. Here the CDR3 reads CASSLERRRTDTQYF. In DNA form, the CDR3 reads TGCGCCAGCAGCTTAGAGCGGCGGAGGACAGATACGCAGTATTTT.

The chain has TRBV29-1 and TRBJ1-1; a weak D match, TRBD1 (6 bases). The CDR3 contains 14 residues. Germline lookup yields CDR1 SQVTM and CDR2 ANQGSEA. Deletions cut 4 bases from V and 0 bases from J, with 12 bases between. The CDR3 sequence: CSVGNRAVNTEAFF. The CDR3 coding sequence is TGCAGCGTTGGAAACAGGGCGGTGAACACTGAAGCTTTCTTT.

This sequence joins TRBV11-2 and TRBJ2-5; 9 bases agree with TRBD2. The V segment lost 0 bases and the J segment 5 bases; nucleotides outside the gene matches: 1. The CDR3 has 14 residues. Per the germline V gene, CDR1 is SGHAT and CDR2 is FQNNGV. CDR3 in DNA: TGTGCCAGCAGCTTAGACCTAGCGGGGGAGACCCAGTACTTC. Residues: CASSLDLAGETQYF.

This clone has a handful of counts. The gene calls are TRBV6-5 and TRBJ2-7, with 11 positions matching TRBD1. From germline, CDR1 is MNHEY and CDR2 SVGAGI. The J segment lost 4 bases and the V segment lost 6 bases, leaving 5 bases of the junction unmatched. The CDR3 runs 14 residues. CDR3 nucleotide sequence: TGTGCCAGCAGCGATGGGACAGGGGGTTACGAGCAGTACTTC. It specifies CASSDGTGGYEQYF.

This clone was counted between two and nine times. This CDR3 is CSVRGLDEKLFF. The DNA of the CDR3 is TGCAGCGTTAGGGGGCTGGATGAAAAACTGTTTTTT. The chain combines TRBV29-1 with TRBJ1-4; TRBD1 aligns across 7 bases. This CDR3 has 12 amino acids. The germline gives CDR1 SQVTM, CDR2 ANQGSEA. V was clipped by 5 bases and J by 6 bases; unmatched bases: 3.

The chain combines TRBV6-5 with TRBJ2-7; D may correspond to TRBD1 or TRBD2 (7 bases each). The V and J ends lost 6 bases and 4 bases respectively, with 13 bases between them. The CDR3 totals 13 residues. CDR1 is MNHEY and CDR2 is SVGAGI in the germline V gene. The CDR3 sequence: CASRGRGGYEQYF. The CDR3 region has the DNA TGTGCCAGCAGGGGCAGGGGGGGGTACGAGCAGTACTTC.

This clone was seen only a few times. The rearrangement links TRBV5-1 to TRBJ2-7; D remains unclear. Per germline, CDR1 SGHRS and CDR2 YFSETQ. The CDR3 has 13 amino acids. V was shortened by 0 bases and J by 5 bases, with 9 bases between the two germline ends. The chain's CDR3 is CASSLVVGNEQYF. The CDR3 DNA follows: TGCGCCAGCAGCTTGGTTGTGGGGAACGAGCAGTACTTC.

A few counts support this clone. The chain carries TRBV6-5 and TRBJ2-3; no clear D. The V end was cut by 6 bases, the J end by 4 bases, with 14 bases between. CDR1 is MNHEY, CDR2 SVGAGI, per germline. The CDR3 sequence is 14 residues long. The CDR3 DNA sequence: TGTGCCAGCAGGCTTTGGGAATCAGCAGATACGCAGTATTTT. It encodes CASRLWESADTQYF.

This clone was observed a handful of times. The V gene is TRBV5-1, the J gene TRBJ1-1, with TRBD1 as a possible D gene (6 bases). The CDR3 totals 16 residues. The V gene's germline CDR1 is SGHRS and CDR2 YFSETQ. V lost 4 bases and J lost 0, with 16 bases in between. The CDR3 DNA sequence: TGCGCCAGCAGCCCTCCGCAGGGGTCCATGAACACTGAAGCTTTCTTT. Translating gives CASSPPQGSMNTEAFF.

J is TRBJ2-5 and V is TRBV2; D unresolved. The CDR3 has 12 amino acids. V lost 0 bases to trimming and J lost 6 bases, with 5 bases between them. CDR1 is SNHLY, CDR2 FYNNEI, per germline. Here the CDR3 DNA reads TGTGCCAGCAGTGAAGCCGCGCAGACCCAGTACTTC. This codes for CASSEAAQTQYF.

The chain links TRBV7-9 to TRBJ2-7; 8 bases fit TRBD1. Trimming removed 10 bases from V and 3 bases from J; junction bases left unmatched: 8. Germline CDR1 is SEHNR and CDR2 is FQNEAQ (reference sequence). This CDR3 region has 13 residues. CDR3 sequence (DNA): TGTGCCACATCCGGACAGGGCGGCTACGAGCAGTACTTC. The encoded protein is CATSGQGGYEQYF.

This clone was counted only a few times. This chain joins TRBV12-2 and TRBJ2-2; TRBD2, the D gene given by the table, was not confirmed from the DNA. TRBV12-2 is a known pseudogene. The CDR3 covers 17 residues. This chain's CDR3 is CASRLATVRLKTGELFF. In DNA form, the CDR3 reads TGTGCAAGTCGCTTAGCCACCGTGAGACTAAAAACCGGGGAGCTGTTTTTT.

This clone was seen a single time. The V gene is TRBV4-1, the J gene TRBJ2-3, with 9 bases aligning to TRBD2. This CDR3 is 16 amino acids long. V lost 1 base to trimming and J lost 0 bases; unmatched junction nucleotides: 2. Germline loops: CDR1 MGHRA, CDR2 YSYEKL. The CDR3 is CASSQGGTSSTDTQYF. The CDR3 region has the DNA TGCGCCAGCAGCCAAGGGGGGACTAGCAGCACAGATACGCAGTATTTT.

This chain connects TRBV5-6 to TRBJ2-7, with 8 nucleotides matching TRBD1. There are 13 residues in the CDR3. The V segment lost 4 bases and the J segment 4 bases; nucleotides outside the gene matches: 4. Germline V CDR1 and CDR2: SGHDT, YYEEEE. The CDR3 nucleotides are TGTGCCAGCAGCAAGGACAGGGCATACGAGCAGTACTTC. Translated: CASSKDRAYEQYF. Filled out from reference TRBV5-6 and TRBJ2-7, the complete variable domain reads DAGVTQSPTHLIKTRGQQVTLRCSPKSGHDTVSWYQQALGQGPQFIFQYYEEEERQRGNFPDRFSGHQFPNYSSELNVNALLLGDSALYLCASSKDRAYEQYFGPGTRLTVT.

The V call is TRBV4-1, the J call TRBJ2-4; D is possibly TRBD2 (6 bases). This CDR3 comprises 16 residues. Germline CDR1 and CDR2: MGHRA and YSYEKL. Deletions cut 3 bases from V and 1 base from J, with 13 bases between. The CDR3, as DNA: TGCGCCAGCAGCCAGAGGGAGGTGGTCGCCAAAAACATTCAGTACTTC. Amino acids: CASSQREVVAKNIQYF.

This clone appeared once. This rearrangement joins TRBV6-9 to TRBJ2-6; D gene ambiguous. The germline V gene encodes CDR1 MNHGY and CDR2 SVAAGI. This CDR3 is built from 19 residues. V lost 5 bases and J lost 5, with 25 bases in between. CDR3 residues: CASSVNLRILQSRANVLTF. CDR3 nucleotides: TGTGCCAGCAGTGTTAATCTGCGTATTTTACAAAGTCGGGCCAACGTCCTGACTTTC.

The gene calls are TRBV5-6 and TRBJ1-6; D uncertain. Germline CDR1 and CDR2: SGHDT and YYEEEE. There are 14 residues in the CDR3. V was cut by 1 base and J by 7 bases, with 9 bases left in between. Written as DNA, the CDR3 is TGTGCCAGCAGCTTGAGGGCAGGAAATTCACCCCTCCACTTT. Translation: CASSLRAGNSPLHF.

The rearrangement uses TRBV11-1 and TRBJ2-1; TRBD2 is a possible D gene (5 bases). The germline V gene has CDR1 SGHAT and CDR2 FQDESV (reference sequence). The length of the CDR3 is 14 residues. Trimming stripped 2 bases from V and 8 bases from J, with 13 bases between. CDR3 nucleotide sequence: TGTGCCAGCAGCTTATTGGGAGTTCAAGATGAGCAGTTCTTC. This encodes CASSLLGVQDEQFF.

The V call is TRBV7-8, the J call TRBJ2-5; TRBD1 aligns across 8 bases. CDR1 is SGHVS and CDR2 is FQNEAQ in the germline V gene. J was trimmed by 4 bases and V by 5 bases; bases with no gene match: 12. The CDR3 is made up of 16 amino acids. As DNA, the CDR3 is TGTGCCAGCAGCCTCCGCTGGGGACAGGAGGGAGAGACCCAGTACTTC. Protein sequence: CASSLRWGQEGETQYF.

The V and J genes are TRBV4-2 and TRBJ2-7; tentatively, D is TRBD2 (7 bases). The CDR3 totals 15 residues. The V end was cut by 1 base, the J end by 3 bases, with 13 bases between. Per germline, CDR1 LGHNA and CDR2 YNFKEQ. The CDR3 reads CASSQGGGGFYEQYF. DNA of the CDR3: TGTGCCAGCAGCCAAGGGGGAGGGGGGTTCTACGAGCAGTACTTC.